The source of this TCR beta chain is a study of blood T cell repertoires in COVID-19. The study recruited people aged roughly 18 to 100 years across more than 20 US areas. Self-reported history from a screening survey and questionnaire set each donor's cohort. Exposed enrollees encountered a COVID-19 case at some point within 2 weeks before study entry. Profiling relied on immunoSEQ multiplex PCR, and the TCRdb table lists in-frame clones only, not all of them. Of a few hundred thousand clones listed, about 88% are singletons. The V and J ends lost 10 bases and 5 bases, in that order; junction bases with no gene match: 11. The CDR3 is 13 residues long. Germline assignment: CDR1 MNHEY and CDR2 SVGAGI.

The V gene is TRBV6-5, the J gene TRBJ2-7; 7 bases are shared with TRBD1. This TCR came from a young woman who had been exposed to COVID-19. Sequencing input: PBMCs or T cells enriched from blood (not recorded which). DNA of the CDR3: TGTGCCACCAAGGGACAGATCGCCCACGAGCAGTACTTC. This gives the protein CATKGQIAHEQYF.